This TCR beta chain is from a study of blood T cell repertoires in COVID-19. Study-level information: The United States, Italy and Spain were the sources of the acute and convalescent COVID-19 samples. From T cells, B-cell-depleted T cells, or PBMCs came the material, which was cDNA or gDNA.

Those enrolled in Seattle joined during active infection and were followed longitudinally afterward. In the source study's methods: Reference gene primer amplification gave estimated nucleated cell counts. Sequencing used immunoSEQ multiplex PCR; TCRdb keeps in-frame clones, though not all of them. That table furnishes V, J and clone size, whereas the DNA furnished D and trimming. The top ten clones hold roughly 12% of a sample with 250,000 to 300,000 clones, about 90% of them seen once. J lost 0 bases, V lost 7 bases, and 5 bases had no gene match. CDR3 length equals 17 residues. The germline V gene encodes CDR1 SNHLY and CDR2 FYNNEI.

Sequencing was carried out using peripheral blood. The receptor's source is a woman aged 30 to 39 with COVID-19, enrolled during active disease. The rearrangement uses TRBV2 and TRBJ2-1, with TRBD2 matching over 14 bases. The CDR3 DNA is TGTGCCAGCATTGGGACTAGCGGGGGCTCCTCCTACAATGAGCAGTTCTTC. Translation: CASIGTSGGSSYNEQFF.